This T cell receptor (beta chain) was found in a study of OX40 agonist ivuxolimab in advanced cancers. A single count supports this clone. The target antigen is unknown. Findings of the study overall: Circulating CD4+ and CD8+ T cells showed clonal expansion by week 6 at 0.1 to 3.0 mg/kg.

TCRdb's table, derived via immunoSEQ multiplex PCR, lists solely in-frame clones and lacks some. The sample lists around 50,000 clones; around 89% were seen once. This clonotype was obtained from an adult with an advanced solid tumor such as melanoma, head and neck, liver or kidney cancer. Sequencing was performed on CD4+ or CD8+ T cells sorted from blood, taken in a trial of the OX40 agonist ivuxolimab.

CDR3 coding DNA: TGTGCCAGCAGCTTGGGACAGGGAAGCTACGAGCAGTACTTC. It yields the protein CASSLGQGSYEQYF. The chain joins TRBV5-6 to TRBJ2-7, with 7 bases lining up with TRBD1. The CDR3 loop spans 14 amino acids. CDR1 is SGHDT and CDR2 is YYEEEE in the germline V gene. The junction had 3 bases not matched to a gene; V was cut back by 0 bases and J by 3 bases.